These 10 T cell receptor beta chains were sequenced from one sample in a study of neoadjuvant anti-PD-1 for oral cavity cancer. Noted time point: after neoadjuvant nivolumab, at surgical resection. Method: immunoSEQ multiplex PCR; TCRdb's copy keeps in-frame clones and lacks some. Of tens of thousands of clones listed, around a quarter are singletons. Sequenced material: tumor tissue, taken after nivolumab (anti-PD-1) treatment. These receptors were taken from a person aged 40-85 years with oral cavity squamous cell carcinoma.

Only a few counts were recorded for this clone. The gene calls are TRBV21-1 and TRBJ1-2. TRBV21-1 represents a pseudogene. The CDR3 has 14 residues. The CDR3 sequence: CASSPPEPHYGYTF. The CDR3 DNA sequence: TGTGCCAGCAGCCCGCCAGAGCCCCACTATGGCTACACCTTC.

The V gene is TRBV9, the J gene TRBJ1-5; possibly TRBD1 for D (6 bases). V lost 3 bases to trimming and J lost 4 bases, with 11 bases between them. This CDR3 spans 14 amino acids. Germline-derived CDR1 and CDR2 are SGDLS and YYNGEE. This CDR3 is CASSAGTPNQPQHF. The CDR3 region has the DNA TGTGCCAGCAGCGCCGGGACACCTAATCAGCCCCAGCATTTT. The full variable domain, its missing parts supplied by reference TRBV9 and TRBJ1-5, is DSGVTQTPKHLITATGQRVTLRCSPRSGDLSVYWYQQSLDQGLQFLIQYYNGEERAKGNILERFSAQQFPDLHSELNLSSLELGDSALYFCASSAGTPNQPQHFGDGTRLSIL.

This clone appeared a few times. The chain recombines TRBV6-5 with TRBJ1-1, with a tentative D call TRBD1 (5 bases). Per germline, CDR1 MNHEY and CDR2 SVGAGI. The V end was cut by 6 bases, the J end by 3 bases, with 11 bases between. The CDR3 loop spans 13 amino acids. CDR3 amino acids: CASRDTVDTEAFF. The CDR3 bases are TGTGCCAGCAGGGACACAGTGGACACTGAAGCTTTCTTT.

The chain couples TRBV5-1 to TRBJ2-7, with 8 bases lining up with TRBD2. Germline CDR1 is SGHRS and CDR2 is YFSETQ. Trimming at V came to 0 bases and at J to 2 bases, leaving 4 bases not matched to a gene. CDR3 size: 15 residues. The CDR3 DNA sequence: TGCGCCAGCAGCTTGGGGATAGCGGGGACCTACGAGCAGTACTTC. Translating it yields CASSLGIAGTYEQYF.

The CDR3 loop reads CASRRAGQNTGELFF. The CDR3, as DNA: TGTGCCAGCAGAAGGGCGGGACAGAACACCGGGGAGCTGTTTTTT. The chain has TRBV27 and TRBJ2-2; TRBD1 or TRBD2 may be the D gene (6 bases each). The V end was cut by 6 bases, the J end by 1 base, with 12 bases between. CDR1 MNHEY and CDR2 SMNVEV come from the germline V gene (reference sequence). The CDR3 length is 15 residues.

The table lists this clone with a few counts. This chain connects TRBV7-3 to TRBJ2-3; 11 bases agree with TRBD2. CDR1 is SGHTA, CDR2 FQGTGA, per germline. The CDR3 has 15 amino acids. The trim removed 5 bases at V and 2 bases at J, leaving 3 bases unmatched. The chain's CDR3 is CASSQTSGVTDTQYF. CDR3 nucleotide sequence: TGTGCCAGCAGCCAGACTAGCGGGGTCACAGATACGCAGTATTTT. Full variable domain (missing parts from reference TRBV7-3 and TRBJ2-3): GAGVSQTPSNKVTEKGKYVELRCDPISGHTALYWYRQSLGQGPEFLIYFQGTGAADDSGLPNDRFFAVRPEGSVSTLKIQRTERGDSAVYLCASSQTSGVTDTQYFGPGTRLTVL.

This clone was seen more than once but under ten times. This chain links TRBV11-2 with TRBJ2-3, with TRBD1 matching 7 bases. The CDR3 is made up of 16 amino acids. Trimming at V came to 5 bases and at J to 1 base, leaving 9 bases not matched to a gene. Germline values: CDR1 SGHAT, CDR2 FQNNGV. CDR3 sequence reads: CASSNSRGGGTDTQYF. The CDR3 DNA follows: TGTGCCAGCAGCAATTCGCGAGGGGGCGGCACAGATACGCAGTATTTT.

The J gene is TRBJ2-2, the V gene TRBV19; 7 bases align to TRBD1. CDR3 length: 16 amino acids. Germline trimming cut 3 bases from V and 4 bases from J; bases unmatched to any gene: 8. CDR1 is LNHDA and CDR2 is SQIVND in the germline V gene (reference sequence). CDR3 sequence: CASSILRGRSTGELFF. CDR3 in DNA: TGTGCCAGTAGTATTTTGAGGGGGCGGAGCACCGGGGAGCTGTTTTTT.

Many counts were recorded for this clone. The V gene is TRBV9, the J gene TRBJ1-4; D is uncertain. V gave up 0 bases and J gave up 0 bases, with 9 bases separating them. The CDR3 is 16 residues long. Germline-derived CDR1 and CDR2 are SGDLS and YYNGEE. The CDR3 DNA reads as TGTGCCAGCAGCGTAGTACGGGAGACAACTAATGAAAAACTGTTTTTT. This translates into CASSVVRETTNEKLFF. The variable domain in full, with the rest retrieved from reference TRBV9 and TRBJ1-4, is DSGVTQTPKHLITATGQRVTLRCSPRSGDLSVYWYQQSLDQGLQFLIQYYNGEERAKGNILERFSAQQFPDLHSELNLSSLELGDSALYFCASSVVRETTNEKLFFGSGTQLSVL.

This clone was counted a few times. The CDR3 reads CASSRQGIPYEQYF. In DNA, the CDR3 is TGTGCCAGTTCACGACAGGGAATCCCCTACGAGCAGTACTTC. V is TRBV19 and J is TRBJ2-7; 7 bases align to TRBD1. The junction had 9 bases not matched to a gene; V was cut back by 8 bases and J by 2 bases. This CDR3 comprises 14 residues. Germline V gives CDR1 LNHDA, CDR2 SQIVND (reference sequence).